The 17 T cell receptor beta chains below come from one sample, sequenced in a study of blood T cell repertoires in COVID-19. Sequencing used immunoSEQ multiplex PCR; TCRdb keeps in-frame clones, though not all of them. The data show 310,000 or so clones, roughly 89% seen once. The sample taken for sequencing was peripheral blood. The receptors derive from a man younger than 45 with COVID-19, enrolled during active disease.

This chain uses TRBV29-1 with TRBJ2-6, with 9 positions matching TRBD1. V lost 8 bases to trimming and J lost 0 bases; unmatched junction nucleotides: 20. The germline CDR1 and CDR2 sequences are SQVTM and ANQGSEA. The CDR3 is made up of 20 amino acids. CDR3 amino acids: CSFLNKRDRDPSSGANVLTF. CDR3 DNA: TGCAGCTTTTTGAATAAGAGGGACAGGGACCCTAGCTCTGGGGCCAACGTCCTGACTTTC.

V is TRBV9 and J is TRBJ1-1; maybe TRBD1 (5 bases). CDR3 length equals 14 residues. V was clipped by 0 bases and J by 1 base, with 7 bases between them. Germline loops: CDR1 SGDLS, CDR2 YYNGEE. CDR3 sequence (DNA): TGTGCCAGCAGCGTAGATCAGGGGAACACTGAAGCTTTCTTT. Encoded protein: CASSVDQGNTEAFF. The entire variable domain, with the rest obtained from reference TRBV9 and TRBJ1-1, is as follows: DSGVTQTPKHLITATGQRVTLRCSPRSGDLSVYWYQQSLDQGLQFLIQYYNGEERAKGNILERFSAQQFPDLHSELNLSSLELGDSALYFCASSVDQGNTEAFFGQGTRLTVV.

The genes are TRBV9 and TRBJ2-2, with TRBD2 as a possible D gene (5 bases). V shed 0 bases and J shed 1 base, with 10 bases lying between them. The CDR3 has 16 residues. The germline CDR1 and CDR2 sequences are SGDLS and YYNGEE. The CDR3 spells CASSVGGSVNTGELFF. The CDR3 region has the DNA TGTGCCAGCAGCGTAGGTGGGAGTGTGAACACCGGGGAGCTGTTTTTT.

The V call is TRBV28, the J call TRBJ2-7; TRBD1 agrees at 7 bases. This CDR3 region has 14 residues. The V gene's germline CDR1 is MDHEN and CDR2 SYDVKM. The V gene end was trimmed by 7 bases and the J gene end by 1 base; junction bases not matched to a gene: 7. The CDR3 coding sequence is TGTGCCAGCACACCCGGGACAGAATCCTACGAGCAGTACTTC. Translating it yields CASTPGTESYEQYF.

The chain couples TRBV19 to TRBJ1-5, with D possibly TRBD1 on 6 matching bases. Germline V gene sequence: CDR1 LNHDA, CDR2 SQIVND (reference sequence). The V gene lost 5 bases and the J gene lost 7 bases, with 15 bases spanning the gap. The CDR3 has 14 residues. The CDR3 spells CASSPTGLGQPQHF. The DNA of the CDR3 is TGTGCCAGTAGTCCTACAGGGCTCGGGCAGCCCCAGCATTTT.

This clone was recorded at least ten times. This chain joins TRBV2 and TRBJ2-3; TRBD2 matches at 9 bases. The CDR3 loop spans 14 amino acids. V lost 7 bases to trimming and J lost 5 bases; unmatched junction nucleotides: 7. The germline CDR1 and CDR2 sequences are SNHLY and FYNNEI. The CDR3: CASKAGGPVDTQYF. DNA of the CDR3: TGTGCCAGCAAGGCGGGAGGGCCGGTAGATACGCAGTATTTT.

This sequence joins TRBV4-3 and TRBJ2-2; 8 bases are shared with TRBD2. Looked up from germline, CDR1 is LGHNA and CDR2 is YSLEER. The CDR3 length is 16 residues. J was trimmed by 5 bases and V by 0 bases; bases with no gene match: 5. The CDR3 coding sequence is TGCGCCAGCAGCCAAGAGTTACGGGGGGGGACCGGGGAGCTGTTTTTT. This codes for CASSQELRGGTGELFF.

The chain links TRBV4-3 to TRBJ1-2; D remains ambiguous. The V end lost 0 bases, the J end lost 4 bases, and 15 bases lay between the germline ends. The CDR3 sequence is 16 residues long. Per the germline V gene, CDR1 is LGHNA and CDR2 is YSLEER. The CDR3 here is CASSQETDLRVYGYTF. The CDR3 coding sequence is TGCGCCAGCAGCCAAGAGACGGATTTACGGGTCTATGGCTACACCTTC.

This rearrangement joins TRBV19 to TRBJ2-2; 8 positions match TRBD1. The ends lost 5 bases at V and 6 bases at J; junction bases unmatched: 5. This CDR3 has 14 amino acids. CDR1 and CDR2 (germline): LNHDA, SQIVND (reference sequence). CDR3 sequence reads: CASSLMTGAGELFF. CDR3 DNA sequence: TGTGCCAGTAGTCTAATGACAGGGGCCGGGGAGCTGTTTTTT.

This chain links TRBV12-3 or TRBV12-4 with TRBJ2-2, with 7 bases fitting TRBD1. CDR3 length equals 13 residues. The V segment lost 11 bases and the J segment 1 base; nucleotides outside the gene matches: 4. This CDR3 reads CALRGQNTGELFF. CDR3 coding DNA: TGTGCCTTAAGGGGGCAGAACACCGGGGAGCTGTTTTTT.

CDR3 sequence: CASSLGGTSSYNEQFF. The CDR3 DNA follows: TGTGCCAGCAGCTTAGGCGGGACTTCCTCCTACAATGAGCAGTTCTTC. V and J are TRBV7-9 and TRBJ2-1, with D maybe TRBD2 (6 bases). The CDR3 length is 16 residues. Trimming took 1 base from V and 0 from J, leaving 10 bases between them. Germline V CDR1 and CDR2: SEHNR, FQNEAQ (reference sequence).

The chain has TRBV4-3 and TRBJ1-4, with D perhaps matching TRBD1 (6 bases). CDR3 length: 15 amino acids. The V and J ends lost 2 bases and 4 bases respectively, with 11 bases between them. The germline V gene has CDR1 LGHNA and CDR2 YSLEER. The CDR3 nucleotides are TGCGCCAGCAGCCAACAGACAGGAGTTAATGAAAAACTGTTTTTT. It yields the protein CASSQQTGVNEKLFF.

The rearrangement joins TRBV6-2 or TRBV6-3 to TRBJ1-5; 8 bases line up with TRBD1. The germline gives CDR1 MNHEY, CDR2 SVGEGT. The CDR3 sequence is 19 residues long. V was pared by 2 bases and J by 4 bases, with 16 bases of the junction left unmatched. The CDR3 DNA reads TGTGCCAGCAGTTACGCCAACCCAGGGGGCCCAGGAAAGAATCAGCCCCAGCATTTT. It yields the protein CASSYANPGGPGKNQPQHF.

The CDR3 loop reads CASSLGRANTEAFF. The CDR3 coding sequence is TGTGCCAGCAGCTTGGGGCGGGCGAACACTGAAGCTTTCTTT. The chain links TRBV5-4 to TRBJ1-1; D gene unclear. Trimming removed 0 bases at V and 1 base at J, with 7 bases between. Germline V CDR1 and CDR2: SGHNT, YYREEE (reference sequence). The CDR3 is made up of 14 amino acids. The complete variable domain, with remaining parts taken from reference TRBV5-4 and TRBJ1-1, reads ETGVTQSPTHLIKTRGQQVTLRCSSQSGHNTVSWYQQALGQGPQFIFQYYREEENGRGNFPPRFSGLQFPNYSSELNVNALELDDSALYLCASSLGRANTEAFFGQGTRLTVV.

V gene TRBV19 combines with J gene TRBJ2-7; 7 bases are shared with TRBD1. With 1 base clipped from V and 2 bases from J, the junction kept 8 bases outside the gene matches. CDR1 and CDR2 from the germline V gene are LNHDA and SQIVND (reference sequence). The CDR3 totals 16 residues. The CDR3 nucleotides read TGTGCCAGTAGTATAGCGCAGGGGGATCCCCCCTACGAGCAGTACTTC. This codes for CASSIAQGDPPYEQYF.

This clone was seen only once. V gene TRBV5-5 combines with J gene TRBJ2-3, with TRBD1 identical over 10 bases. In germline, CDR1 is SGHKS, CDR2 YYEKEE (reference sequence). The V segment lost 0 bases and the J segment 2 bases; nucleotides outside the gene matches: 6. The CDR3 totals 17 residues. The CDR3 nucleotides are TGTGCCAGCAGCTTGGGGGCGGGACAGGGGCTCACAGATACGCAGTATTTT. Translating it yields CASSLGAGQGLTDTQYF.

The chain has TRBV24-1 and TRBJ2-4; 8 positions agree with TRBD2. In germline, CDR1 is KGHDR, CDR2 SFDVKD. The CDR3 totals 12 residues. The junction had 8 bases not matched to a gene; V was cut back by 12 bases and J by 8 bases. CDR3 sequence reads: CAPLGRGYIQYF. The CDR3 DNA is TGTGCCCCCCTCGGGAGGGGGTACATTCAGTACTTC.